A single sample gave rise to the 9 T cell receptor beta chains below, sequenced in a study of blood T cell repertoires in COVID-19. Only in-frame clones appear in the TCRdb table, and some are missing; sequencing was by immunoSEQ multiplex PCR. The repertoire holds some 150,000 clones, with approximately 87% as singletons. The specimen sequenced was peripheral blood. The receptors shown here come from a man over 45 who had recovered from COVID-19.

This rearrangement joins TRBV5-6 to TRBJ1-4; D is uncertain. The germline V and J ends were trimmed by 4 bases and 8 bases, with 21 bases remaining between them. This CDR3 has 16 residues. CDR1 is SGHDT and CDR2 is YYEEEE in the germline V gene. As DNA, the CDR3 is TGTGCCAGCAGCAAAAAACGGTCGGGGTCGGACGAAAAACTGTTTTTT. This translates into CASSKKRSGSDEKLFF.

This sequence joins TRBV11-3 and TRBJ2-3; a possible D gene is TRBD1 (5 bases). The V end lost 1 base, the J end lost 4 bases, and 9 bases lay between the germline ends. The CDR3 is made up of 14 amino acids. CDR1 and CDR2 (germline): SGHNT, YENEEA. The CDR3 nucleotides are TGTGCCAGCAGCTTAGCCAGGGTTGCAGATACGCAGTATTTT. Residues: CASSLARVADTQYF.

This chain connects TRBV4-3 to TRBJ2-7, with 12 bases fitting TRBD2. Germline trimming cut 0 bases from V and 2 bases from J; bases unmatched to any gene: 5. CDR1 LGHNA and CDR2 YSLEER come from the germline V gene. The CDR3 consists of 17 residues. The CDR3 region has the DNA TGCGCCAGCAGCCAAGAGACGTCTAGCGGGGGGGCCTACGAGCAGTACTTC. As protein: CASSQETSSGGAYEQYF.

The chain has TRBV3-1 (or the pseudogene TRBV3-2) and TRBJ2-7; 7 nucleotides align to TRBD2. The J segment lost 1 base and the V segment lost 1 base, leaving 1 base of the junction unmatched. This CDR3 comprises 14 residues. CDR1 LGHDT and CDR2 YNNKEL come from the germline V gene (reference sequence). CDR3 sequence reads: CASSQGGGSYEQYF. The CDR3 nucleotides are TGTGCCAGCAGCCAAGGGGGGGGGTCCTACGAGCAGTACTTC.

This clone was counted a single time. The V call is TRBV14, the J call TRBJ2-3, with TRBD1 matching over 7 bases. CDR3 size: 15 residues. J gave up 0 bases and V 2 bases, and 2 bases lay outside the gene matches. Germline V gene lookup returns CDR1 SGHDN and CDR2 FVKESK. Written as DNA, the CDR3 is TGTGCCAGCAGCCAAACAGGGGCGAGCACAGATACGCAGTATTTT. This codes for CASSQTGASTDTQYF.

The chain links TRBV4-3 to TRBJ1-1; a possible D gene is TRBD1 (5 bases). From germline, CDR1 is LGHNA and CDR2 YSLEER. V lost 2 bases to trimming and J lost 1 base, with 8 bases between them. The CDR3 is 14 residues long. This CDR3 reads CASSQLGANTEAFF. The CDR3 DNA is TGCGCCAGCAGCCAATTAGGGGCGAACACTGAAGCTTTCTTT.

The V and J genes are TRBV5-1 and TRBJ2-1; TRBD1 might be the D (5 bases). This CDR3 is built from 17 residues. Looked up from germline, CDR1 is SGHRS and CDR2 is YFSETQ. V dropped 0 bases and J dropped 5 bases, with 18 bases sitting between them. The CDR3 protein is CASSLGFRQSHHNEQFF. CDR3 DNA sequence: TGCGCCAGCAGCTTGGGGTTTCGACAGTCCCACCACAATGAGCAGTTCTTC.

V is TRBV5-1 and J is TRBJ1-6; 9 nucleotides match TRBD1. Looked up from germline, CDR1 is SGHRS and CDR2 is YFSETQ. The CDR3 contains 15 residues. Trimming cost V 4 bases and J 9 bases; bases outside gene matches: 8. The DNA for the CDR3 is TGCGCCAGCAGCGGGGGAGGACAGGGGACTTCACCCCTCCACTTT. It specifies CASSGGGQGTSPLHF.

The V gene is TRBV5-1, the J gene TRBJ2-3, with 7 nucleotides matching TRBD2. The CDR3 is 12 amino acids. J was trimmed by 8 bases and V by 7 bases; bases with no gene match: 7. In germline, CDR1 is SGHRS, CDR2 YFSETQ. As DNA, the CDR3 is TGCGCCAGCCCTTCGGGAGGCGGTACGCAGTATTTT. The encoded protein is CASPSGGGTQYF.